This T cell receptor beta chain came from a study of T cell responses to AZD1222 COVID-19 vaccine. This clone was counted once. CDR1 and CDR2 from the germline V gene are MNHNY and SVGAGI (reference sequence). V shed 6 bases and J shed 1 base, with 15 bases lying between them. The length of the CDR3 is 15 residues. The protocol was immunoSEQ multiplex PCR, while the TCRdb copy is restricted to in-frame clones and leaves out a portion. The table has about 160,000 clones, roughly 90% seen once; the top ten hold 4.4%. The gene calls are TRBV6-6 and TRBJ1-1; TRBD1 is a possible D gene (6 bases). This specimen was peripheral blood, taken on day 0 of AZD1222 vaccination. The source of this sequence is an adult in good health. The CDR3 is CASSLQGLSNTEAFF. The DNA for the CDR3 is TGTGCCAGCAGCCTACAGGGACTATCGAACACTGAAGCTTTCTTT.